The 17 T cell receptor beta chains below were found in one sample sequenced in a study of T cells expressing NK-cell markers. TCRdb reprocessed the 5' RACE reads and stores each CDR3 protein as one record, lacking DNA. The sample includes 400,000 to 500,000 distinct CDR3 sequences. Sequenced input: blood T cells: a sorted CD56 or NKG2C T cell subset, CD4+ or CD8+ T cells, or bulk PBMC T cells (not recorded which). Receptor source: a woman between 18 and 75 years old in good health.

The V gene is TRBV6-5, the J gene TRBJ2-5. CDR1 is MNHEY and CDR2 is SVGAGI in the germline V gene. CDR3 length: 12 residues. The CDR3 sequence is CASTAAQETQYF.

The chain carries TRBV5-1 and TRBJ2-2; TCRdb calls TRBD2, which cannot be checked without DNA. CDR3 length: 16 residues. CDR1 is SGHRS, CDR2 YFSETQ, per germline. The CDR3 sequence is CASSLSGRQNTGELFF.

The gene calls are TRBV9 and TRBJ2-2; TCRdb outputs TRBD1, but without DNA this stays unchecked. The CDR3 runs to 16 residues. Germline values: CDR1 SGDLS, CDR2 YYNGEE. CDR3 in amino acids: CASSGLGTGDTGELFF.

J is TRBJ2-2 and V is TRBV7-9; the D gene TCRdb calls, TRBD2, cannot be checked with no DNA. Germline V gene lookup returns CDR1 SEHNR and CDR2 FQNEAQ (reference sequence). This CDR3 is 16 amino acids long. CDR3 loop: CASGTSGDRDTGELFF.

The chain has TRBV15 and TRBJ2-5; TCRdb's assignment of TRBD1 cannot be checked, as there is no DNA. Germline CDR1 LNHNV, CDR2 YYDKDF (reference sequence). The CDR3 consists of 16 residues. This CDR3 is CATSRGGQGMVETQYF.

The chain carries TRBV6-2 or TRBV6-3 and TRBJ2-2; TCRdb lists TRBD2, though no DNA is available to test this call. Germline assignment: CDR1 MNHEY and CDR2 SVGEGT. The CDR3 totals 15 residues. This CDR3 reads CASNYGGGNTGELFF.

Here the CDR3 reads CSVDRVGQETQYF. This chain uses TRBV29-1 with TRBJ2-5; TCRdb names TRBD1, which stays unverified in the absence of DNA. Germline V gene sequence: CDR1 SQVTM, CDR2 ANQGSEA. The length of the CDR3 is 13 residues.

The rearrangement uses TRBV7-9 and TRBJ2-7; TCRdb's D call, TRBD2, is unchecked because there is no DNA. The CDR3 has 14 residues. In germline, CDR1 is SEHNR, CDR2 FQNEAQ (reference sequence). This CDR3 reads CASSLLTSGGEQYF.

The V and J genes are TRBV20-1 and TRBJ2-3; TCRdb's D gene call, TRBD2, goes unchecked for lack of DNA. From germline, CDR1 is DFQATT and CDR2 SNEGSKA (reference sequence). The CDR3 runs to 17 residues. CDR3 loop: CSATPGLAGGPADTQYF.

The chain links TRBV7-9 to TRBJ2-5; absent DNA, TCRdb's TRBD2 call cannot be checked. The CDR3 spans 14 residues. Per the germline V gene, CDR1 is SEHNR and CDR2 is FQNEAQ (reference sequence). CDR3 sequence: CASSSTSGKETQYF.

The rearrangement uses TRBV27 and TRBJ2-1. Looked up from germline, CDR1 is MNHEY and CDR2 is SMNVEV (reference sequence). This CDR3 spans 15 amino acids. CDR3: CASTLGQFPFDEQFF.

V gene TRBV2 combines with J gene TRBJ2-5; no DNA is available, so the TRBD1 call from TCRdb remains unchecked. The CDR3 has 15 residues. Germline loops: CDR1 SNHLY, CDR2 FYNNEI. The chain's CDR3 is CASRTLYRGPETQYF.

The CDR3 protein is CASSLLASASYEQYF. V is TRBV27 and J is TRBJ2-7. This CDR3 region has 15 residues. Germline V gene data show CDR1 as MNHEY and CDR2 as SMNVEV (reference sequence).

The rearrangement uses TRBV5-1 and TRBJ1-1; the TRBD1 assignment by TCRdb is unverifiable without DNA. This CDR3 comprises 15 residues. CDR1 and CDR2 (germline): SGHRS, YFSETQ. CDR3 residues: CASSLGWATGTEAFF.

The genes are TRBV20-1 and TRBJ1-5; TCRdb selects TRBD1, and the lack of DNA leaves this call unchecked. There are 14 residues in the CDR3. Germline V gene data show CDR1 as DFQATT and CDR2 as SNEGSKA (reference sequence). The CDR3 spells CSARGGQGGQPQHF.

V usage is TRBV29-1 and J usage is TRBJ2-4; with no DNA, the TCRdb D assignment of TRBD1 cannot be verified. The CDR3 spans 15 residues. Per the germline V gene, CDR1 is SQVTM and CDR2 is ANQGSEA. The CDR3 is CSATTIQGTKNIQYF.

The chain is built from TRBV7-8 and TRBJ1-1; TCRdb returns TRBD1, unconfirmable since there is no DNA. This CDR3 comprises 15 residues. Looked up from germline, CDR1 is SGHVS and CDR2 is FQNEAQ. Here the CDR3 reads CASSLGQSMNTEAFF.